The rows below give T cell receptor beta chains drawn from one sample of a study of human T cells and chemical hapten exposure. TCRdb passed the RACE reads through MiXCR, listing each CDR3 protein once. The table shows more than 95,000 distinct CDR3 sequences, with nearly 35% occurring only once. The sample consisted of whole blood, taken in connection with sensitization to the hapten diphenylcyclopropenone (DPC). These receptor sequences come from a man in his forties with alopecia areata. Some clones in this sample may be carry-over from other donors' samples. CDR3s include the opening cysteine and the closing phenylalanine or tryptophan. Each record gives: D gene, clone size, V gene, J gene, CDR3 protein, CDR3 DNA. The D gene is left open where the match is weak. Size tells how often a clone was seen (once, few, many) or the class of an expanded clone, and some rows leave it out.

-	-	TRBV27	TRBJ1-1	CASSLLGITEAFF	TGTGCCAGCAGTTTACTGGGGATCACTGAAGCTTTCTTT
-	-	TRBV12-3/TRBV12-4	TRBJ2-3	CASRKTDTQYF	TGTGCCAGCAGAAAAACAGATACGCAGTATTTT
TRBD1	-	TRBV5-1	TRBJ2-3	CASSEGQAPDTQYF	TGCGCCAGCAGCGAGGGACAGGCTCCAGATACGCAGTATTTT
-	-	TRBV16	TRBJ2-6	CASSQNSAGSGANVLTF	TGTGCCAGCAGCCAAAATTCCGCAGGGAGTGGGGCCAACGTCCTGACTTTC
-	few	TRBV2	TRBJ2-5	CASGEKTQYF	TGTGCCAGCGGGGAAAAGACCCAGTACTTC
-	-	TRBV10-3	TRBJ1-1	CAISDGAMNTEAFF	TGTGCCATCAGTGATGGAGCGATGAACACTGAAGCTTTCTTT
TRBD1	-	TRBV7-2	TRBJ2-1	CASSFTSPTTGKQFF	TGTGCCAGCAGCTTCACCTCCCCCACGACAGGGAAGCAGTTCTTC
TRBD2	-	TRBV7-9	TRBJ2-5	CASSIGAGGNQETQYF	TGTGCCAGCAGCATAGGAGCGGGAGGAAACCAAGAGACCCAGTACTTC
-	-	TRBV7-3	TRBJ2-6	CASHEAAGANVLTF	TGTGCCAGCCATGAGGCAGCTGGGGCCAACGTCCTGACTTTC
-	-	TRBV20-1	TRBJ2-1	CSARAETGTLYNEQFF	TGCAGTGCTAGAGCAGAAACCGGGACACTCTACAATGAGCAGTTCTTC
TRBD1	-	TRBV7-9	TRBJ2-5	CASSLRRMGRGRVETQYF	TGTGCCAGCAGCCTCAGACGTATGGGCAGGGGGCGCGTAGAGACCCAGTACTTC
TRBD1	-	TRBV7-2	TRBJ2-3	CASSLGTGSVSTDTQYF	TGTGCCAGCAGCCTCGGGACAGGGAGTGTTAGCACAGATACGCAGTATTTT
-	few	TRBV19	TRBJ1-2	CATENRYGYTF	TGTGCCACCGAGAACCGCTATGGCTACACCTTC
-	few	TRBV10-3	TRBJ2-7	CAISGSLSSYEQYF	TGTGCCATCAGTGGGTCCCTGAGCTCCTACGAGCAGTACTTC
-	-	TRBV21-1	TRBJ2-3	CASSTTRWTGGDTQYF	TGTGCCAGCAGCACTACAAGGTGGACAGGGGGAGATACGCAGTATTTT
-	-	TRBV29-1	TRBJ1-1	CSVEDPGRTEAFF	TGCAGCGTTGAAGACCCAGGGAGAACTGAAGCTTTCTTT
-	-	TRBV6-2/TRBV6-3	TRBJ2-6	CASRRAPGTGANVLTF	TGTGCCAGCAGACGCGCTCCGGGGACTGGGGCCAACGTCCTGACTTTC
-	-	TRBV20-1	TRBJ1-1	CSVQGDTEAFF	TGCAGTGTGCAGGGTGACACTGAAGCTTTCTTT
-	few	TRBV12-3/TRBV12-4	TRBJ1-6	CASSLTSRDSPLHF	TGTGCCAGCAGTTTAACATCCAGGGATTCACCCCTCCACTTT
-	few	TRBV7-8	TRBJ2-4	CASSLALPLAKNIQYF	TGTGCCAGCAGCTTAGCGCTGCCCCTAGCCAAAAACATTCAGTACTTC
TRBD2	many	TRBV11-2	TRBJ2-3	CASSLLAGGPITDTQYF	TGTGCCAGCAGCCTGCTAGCGGGAGGGCCTATAACAGATACGCAGTATTTT
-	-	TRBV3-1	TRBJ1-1	CASSNRQNSEAFF	TGTGCCAGCAGCAATAGACAGAATAGTGAAGCTTTCTTT
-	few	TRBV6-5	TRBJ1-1	CASSYGRNTEAFF	TGTGCCAGCAGTTACGGCAGGAACACTGAAGCTTTCTTT
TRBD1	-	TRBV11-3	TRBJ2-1	CASSSHLRPGGDEQFF	TGTGCCAGCAGCTCCCACCTCCGGCCAGGGGGCGATGAGCAGTTCTTC
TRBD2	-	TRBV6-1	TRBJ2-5	CASSILAGQETQYF	TGTGCCAGCAGTATACTAGCGGGCCAAGAGACCCAGTACTTC
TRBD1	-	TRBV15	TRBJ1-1	CATYLVDRESNTEAFF	TGTGCCACCTATCTGGTTGACAGGGAATCGAACACTGAAGCTTTCTTT
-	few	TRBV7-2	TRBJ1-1	CASSSLRYTEAFF	TGTGCCAGCAGCTCCTTACGTTACACTGAAGCTTTCTTT
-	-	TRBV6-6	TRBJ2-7	CASSRPRDSSYEQYF	TGTGCCAGCAGTCGCCCCAGGGACTCGTCCTACGAGCAGTACTTC
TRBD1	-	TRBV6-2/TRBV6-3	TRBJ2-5	CASSKTGGPGQETQYF	TGTGCCAGCAGTAAGACAGGGGGGCCTGGGCAAGAGACCCAGTACTTC
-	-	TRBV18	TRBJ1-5	CASSNQQGSNQPQHF	TGTGCCAGCTCAAACCAGCAGGGGAGCAATCAGCCCCAGCATTTT
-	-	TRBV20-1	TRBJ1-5	CSARVRVAGQPQHF	TGCAGTGCTAGAGTGCGCGTCGCAGGTCAGCCCCAGCATTTT
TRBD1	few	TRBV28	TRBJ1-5	CASVPPGQGFWSNQPQHF	TGTGCCAGCGTCCCGCCGGGACAGGGATTTTGGAGCAATCAGCCCCAGCATTTT
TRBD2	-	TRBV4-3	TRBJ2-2	CASSQELAGFSNTGELFF	TGCGCCAGCAGCCAAGAACTAGCGGGATTCAGTAATACCGGGGAGCTGTTTTTT
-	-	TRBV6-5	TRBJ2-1	CASSSRTGREQFF	TGTGCCAGCAGCTCTAGGACTGGGAGGGAGCAGTTCTTC
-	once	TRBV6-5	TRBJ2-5	CASSYSVLQETQYF	TGTGCCAGCAGTTATTCGGTACTCCAAGAGACCCAGTACTTC
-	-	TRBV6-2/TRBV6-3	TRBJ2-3	CASSLRDRWADTQYF	TGTGCCAGCAGTTTGAGGGACCGATGGGCAGATACGCAGTATTTT
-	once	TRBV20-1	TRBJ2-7	CSARDLGDISYEQYF	TGCAGTGCTAGAGATTTGGGGGACATCTCCTACGAGCAGTACTTC
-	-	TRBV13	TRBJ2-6	CASSLERAGANVLTF	TGTGCCAGCAGCTTGGAGAGGGCTGGGGCCAACGTCCTGACTTTC
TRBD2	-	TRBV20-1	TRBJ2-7	CSASTSGSLYEQYF	TGCAGTGCTAGCACTAGCGGGAGTTTATACGAGCAGTACTTC
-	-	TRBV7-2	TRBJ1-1	CASSLAVAYTEAFF	TGTGCCAGCAGCTTAGCGGTCGCTTACACTGAAGCTTTCTTT
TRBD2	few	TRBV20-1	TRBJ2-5	CSAGGGPPTQYF	TGCAGTGCTGGCGGGGGACCGCCGACCCAGTACTTC
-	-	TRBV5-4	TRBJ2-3	CASREQRGADTQYF	TGTGCCAGCAGAGAGCAGAGGGGCGCAGATACGCAGTATTTT
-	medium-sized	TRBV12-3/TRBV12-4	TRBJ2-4	CASSFSSQNIQYF	TGTGCCAGCAGTTTCTCTAGCCAAAACATTCAGTACTTC
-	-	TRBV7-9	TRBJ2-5	CASSLLGMGTGTKETQYF	TGTGCCAGCAGCTTATTAGGCATGGGAACAGGAACCAAAGAGACCCAGTACTTC
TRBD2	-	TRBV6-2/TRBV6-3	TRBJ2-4	CASMGLAGVLPIQYF	TGTGCCAGCATGGGACTAGCGGGAGTTCTGCCCATTCAGTACTTC